This T cell receptor beta chain originates from a study of T cell responses to AZD1222 COVID-19 vaccine. The CDR3 sequence is 13 residues long. V was shortened by 8 bases and J by 3 bases, with 16 bases between the two germline ends. Germline V CDR1 and CDR2: SQVTM, ANQGSEA. Libraries were prepared by immunoSEQ multiplex PCR; TCRdb keeps only in-frame clonotypes and omits some of them. Of 95,000 to 110,000 clones listed, approximately 88% are singletons. The source material was peripheral blood, sampled on day 0 of AZD1222 vaccination. V usage is TRBV29-1 and J usage is TRBJ1-2; TRBD1 might be the D (5 bases). The receptor was derived from an adult in good health. CDR3 loop: CSMAGTGDYGYTF. The CDR3 DNA reads TGCAGCATGGCCGGAACGGGGGACTATGGCTACACCTTC.